The sequence of this TCR beta chain was determined in a study of blood T cell repertoires in COVID-19. Profiled with immunoSEQ multiplex PCR; TCRdb holds only in-frame clones, not every one. The data contain some 700,000 clones, 90% of them singletons. The V and J ends lost 4 bases and 7 bases, in that order; junction bases with no gene match: 2. This CDR3 contains 13 residues. Germline loops: CDR1 LNHDA, CDR2 SQIVND (reference sequence). The TCR comes from a woman under 30 with acute or convalescent COVID-19. V gene TRBV19 combines with J gene TRBJ1-4; 8 positions match TRBD1. Sequencing was performed on peripheral blood. CDR3 protein: CASSKDRGEKLFF. For the CDR3, the DNA is TGTGCCAGTAGTAAAGACAGGGGTGAAAAACTGTTTTTT.